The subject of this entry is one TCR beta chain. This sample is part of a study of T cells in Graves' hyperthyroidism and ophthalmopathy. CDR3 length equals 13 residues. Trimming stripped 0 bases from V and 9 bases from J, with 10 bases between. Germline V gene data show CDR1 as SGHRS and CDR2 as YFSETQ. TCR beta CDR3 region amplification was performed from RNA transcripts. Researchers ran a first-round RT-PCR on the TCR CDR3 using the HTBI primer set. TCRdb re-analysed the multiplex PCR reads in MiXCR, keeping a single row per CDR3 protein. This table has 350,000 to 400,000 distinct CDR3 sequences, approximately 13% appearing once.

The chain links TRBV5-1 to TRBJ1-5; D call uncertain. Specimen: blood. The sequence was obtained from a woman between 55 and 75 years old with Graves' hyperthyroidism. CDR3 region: CASSLESVGPQHF. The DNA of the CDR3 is TGCGCCAGCAGCTTGGAGTCAGTAGGGCCCCAGCATTTT. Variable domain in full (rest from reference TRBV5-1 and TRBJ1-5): KAGVTQTPRYLIKTRGQQVTLSCSPISGHRSVSWYQQTPGQGLQFLFEYFSETQRNKGNFPGRFSGRQFSNSRSEMNVSTLELGDSALYLCASSLESVGPQHFGDGTRLSIL.